The 30 T cell receptor beta chains below come from one sample, sequenced in a study of blood T cell repertoires in COVID-19 (TCRdb year 2020). The library relied on the immunoSEQ multiplex PCR assay. This is the immuneACCESS table as TCRdb keeps it, with only in-frame sequences that have V and J called. A part of the clones is gone; compared with another copy, unresolved V genes explain less than half, and the rest is unexplained. Here the sample has some 240,000 clones; 70% to 90% occur a single time. Around 13% of the sample belongs to the ten largest clones. The sample was peripheral blood. The receptors stem from a human donor in a cohort sampled during active COVID-19.

Note on this clone: At one end the junction does not follow the germline gene, possibly because of a read error. The chain links TRBV29-1 to TRBJ1-4; D remains unclear. This CDR3 has 15 amino acids. Germline V gives CDR1 SQVTM, CDR2 ANQGSEA. CDR3 region: CSVEAGSLGNGKLFF. CDR3 in DNA: TGCAGCGTTGAGGCGGGTAGTTTGGGGAATGGAAAACTGTTTTTT. Looking up the rest from reference TRBV29-1 and TRBJ1-4 gives the full variable domain: SAVISQKPSRDICQRGTSLTIQCQVDSQVTMMFWYRQQPGQSLTLIATANQGSEATYESGFVIDKFPISRPNLTFSTLTVSNMSPEDSSIYLCSVEAGSLGNGKLFFGSGTQLSVL.

The J gene is TRBJ1-4, the V gene TRBV2; D is unclear. The CDR3 contains 14 residues. Between the trimmed V and J ends, which lost 6 bases and 11 bases, there was a span of 19 bases. CDR1 and CDR2 from the germline V gene are SNHLY and FYNNEI. CDR3 coding DNA: TGTGCCAGCAGAGTGGACGTTTCAAGAGGGAAACTGTTTTTT. Translation: CASRVDVSRGKLFF.

The chain recombines TRBV30 with TRBJ1-5; D is unresolved. The CDR3 runs 13 residues. The germline gives CDR1 GTSNPN, CDR2 SVGIG (reference sequence). V dropped 3 bases and J dropped 1 base, with 7 bases sitting between them. The DNA for the CDR3 is TGTGCCTGGAGACGCGGCAGCAATCAGCCCCAGCATTTT. Encoded protein: CAWRRGSNQPQHF. Drawing the rest from reference TRBV30 and TRBJ1-5, the complete variable domain is SQTIHQWPATLVQPVGSPLSLECTVEGTSNPNLYWYRQAAGRGLQLLFYSVGIGQISSEVPQNLSASRPQDRQFILSSKKLLLSDSGFYLCAWRRGSNQPQHFGDGTRLSIL.

Concerning this clone itself: Since a much larger clone is just one base distant, this may be a read error. This sequence joins TRBV6-2 or TRBV6-3 and TRBJ2-7; no definite D call. Deletions cut 5 bases from V and 3 bases from J, with 5 bases between. The germline V gene has CDR1 MNHEY and CDR2 SVGEGT. The CDR3 length is 11 residues. CDR3 bases: TGTGCCAGCAGTGATAGCTACGAGCAGTACTTC. Protein product: CASSDSYEQYF.

This clone was seen a single time. The chain links TRBV7-2 to TRBJ2-1; possible D gene TRBD2, 5 bases. Germline V gene data show CDR1 as SGHTA and CDR2 as FQGNSA. This CDR3 spans 14 amino acids. The ends were cut back, 4 bases at V and 9 bases at J, with 16 bases in the middle. CDR3 sequence: CASSSRTSRGEQFF. CDR3 nucleotides: TGTGCCAGCAGCTCAAGGACTTCGCGTGGTGAGCAGTTCTTC.

Note on this clone: At one end, the junction sequence differs from germline, possibly due to a read error. The chain uses TRBV7-7 and TRBJ2-5; TRBD2 might be the D (6 bases). The CDR3 is 14 residues long. Germline values: CDR1 SSHAT, CDR2 FNYEAQ (reference sequence). CDR3 coding DNA: TGTGCTAGCAGCTCTGGACGCGGGGTGGAGACCCAGTACTTC. It codes for CASSSGRGVETQYF.

The rearrangement links TRBV4-3 to TRBJ2-7, with TRBD2 matching over 8 bases. Per germline, CDR1 LGHNA and CDR2 YSLEER. This CDR3 is built from 14 residues. V lost 4 bases, J lost 6 bases, and 8 bases stayed unmatched. CDR3 residues: CASSRGLASGEQYF. The CDR3 DNA is TGCGCCAGCAGCCGAGGACTAGCCTCGGGCGAGCAGTACTTC.

V gene TRBV19 combines with J gene TRBJ1-5; unclear D gene. The germline V gene encodes CDR1 LNHDA and CDR2 SQIVND (reference sequence). The CDR3 sequence is 15 residues long. Trimming took 3 bases from V and 0 from J, leaving 9 bases between them. Written as DNA, the CDR3 is TGTGCCAGTAGTATCAGTAGCAATAGCAATCAGCCCCAGCATTTT. Its translation is CASSISSNSNQPQHF.

The chain has TRBV28 and TRBJ2-7, with 7 bases that match TRBD2. In germline, CDR1 is MDHEN, CDR2 SYDVKM. V lost 2 bases, J lost 0 bases, and 4 bases stayed unmatched. The CDR3 contains 15 residues. Here the CDR3 reads CASSLGGGGSYEQYF. CDR3 sequence (DNA): TGTGCCAGCAGTTTAGGGGGGGGTGGCTCCTACGAGCAGTACTTC.

The V and J genes are TRBV11-2 and TRBJ1-3, with 8 bases matching TRBD1. Germline CDR1 SGHAT, CDR2 FQNNGV. There are 13 residues in the CDR3. After removal of 6 bases from V and 3 bases from J, the junction contained 1 base not matched to a gene. The CDR3 loop reads CASSTGGGNTIYF. In nucleotides, the CDR3 is TGTGCCAGCAGTACAGGGGGTGGAAACACCATATATTTT.

The chain is built from TRBV7-6 and TRBJ1-1, with D unclear. The CDR3 is made up of 15 amino acids. Trimming cost V 5 bases and J 1 base, with 14 bases left between them. The germline V gene encodes CDR1 SGHVS and CDR2 FNYEAQ. CDR3: CASSPAYGSNTEAFF. The CDR3 nucleotides read TGTGCCAGCAGCCCAGCGTATGGATCGAACACTGAAGCTTTCTTT.

This clone was seen a single time. This chain links TRBV10-3 with TRBJ1-1; a possible D gene is TRBD1 (5 bases). Per the germline V gene, CDR1 is ENHRY and CDR2 is SYGVKD. This CDR3 spans 14 amino acids. With 2 bases removed from V and 5 bases from J, the gap between germline ends came to 12 bases. DNA for the CDR3: TGTGCCATCAGTGAGCCGGGCGGGGGGACTGAAGCTTTCTTT. Its translation: CAISEPGGGTEAFF.

This chain connects TRBV5-5 to TRBJ1-1; D gene uncertain. The CDR3 runs 13 residues. Germline CDR1 and CDR2: SGHKS and YYEKEE (reference sequence). Trimming stripped 1 base from V and 6 bases from J, with 10 bases between. The DNA of the CDR3 is TGTGCCAGCAGCTTGAGGTGGAGTGCTGAAGCTTTCTTT. The encoded protein is CASSLRWSAEAFF.

The gene calls are TRBV5-1 and TRBJ2-3, with 7 bases fitting TRBD2. The CDR3 has 15 residues. With 6 bases clipped from V and 2 bases from J, the junction kept 9 bases outside the gene matches. Germline lookup yields CDR1 SGHRS and CDR2 YFSETQ. In nucleotides, the CDR3 is TGCGCCAGCATGGGGAGCGGGGCCTTCACAGATACGCAGTATTTT. Amino acids: CASMGSGAFTDTQYF.

The J gene is TRBJ1-2, the V gene TRBV3-1 (or the pseudogene TRBV3-2); TRBD1 might be the D (6 bases). CDR1 LGHDT and CDR2 YNNKEL come from the germline V gene (reference sequence). This CDR3 region has 13 residues. V lost 4 bases and J lost 2, with 8 bases in between. The CDR3 protein is CASSLGQNYGYTF. DNA for the CDR3: TGTGCCAGCAGCCTCGGACAGAACTATGGCTACACCTTC.

The chain recombines TRBV19 with TRBJ1-4; 10 bases agree with TRBD1. Germline V CDR1 and CDR2: LNHDA, SQIVND (reference sequence). Trimming at V came to 7 bases and at J to 0 bases, leaving 14 bases not matched to a gene. The CDR3 contains 19 residues. CDR3 nucleotide sequence: TGTGCCAGTACCTCCTACGGGAGGGGACAGGGGCCAACTAATGAAAAACTGTTTTTT. Encoded protein: CASTSYGRGQGPTNEKLFF.

This chain uses TRBV5-6 with TRBJ2-5; 11 bases are shared with TRBD2. Per the germline V gene, CDR1 is SGHDT and CDR2 is YYEEEE. This CDR3 has 14 amino acids. V lost 4 bases, J lost 6 bases, and 5 bases stayed unmatched. CDR3 residues: CASSVTSGKKTQYF. The CDR3 DNA sequence: TGTGCCAGCAGCGTGACTAGCGGGAAAAAGACCCAGTACTTC.

This chain links TRBV28 with TRBJ1-2; perhaps TRBD1 as D (6 bases). Germline V lookup: CDR1 MDHEN, CDR2 SYDVKM. The CDR3 totals 14 residues. Deletions cut 7 bases from V and 2 bases from J, with 14 bases between. In DNA, the CDR3 is TGTGCCAGCACCTTAGACAGGTACAACTATGGCTACACCTTC. Translating gives CASTLDRYNYGYTF.

The chain recombines TRBV9 with TRBJ2-5; D call uncertain. The CDR3 extends over 13 amino acids. The ends were cut back, 3 bases at V and 0 bases at J, with 6 bases in the middle. In germline, CDR1 is SGDLS, CDR2 YYNGEE. CDR3 sequence (DNA): TGTGCCAGCAGCGGGCCTTACCAAGAGACCCAGTACTTC. Amino acids: CASSGPYQETQYF.

The rearrangement joins TRBV18 to TRBJ1-2; tentative D call: TRBD1 (6 bases). The CDR3 has 13 amino acids. The germline V gene has CDR1 KGHSH and CDR2 LQKENI. V lost 3 bases to trimming and J lost 3 bases, with 8 bases between them. The CDR3 here is CASSPDSDYGYTF. CDR3 DNA: TGTGCCAGCTCACCGGACAGCGACTATGGCTACACCTTC.

This clone was observed at least ten times. The chain couples TRBV5-8 to TRBJ1-5; D might be TRBD1 (5 bases). The CDR3 spans 15 residues. With 4 bases removed from V and 4 bases from J, the gap between germline ends came to 15 bases. CDR1 SGHTS and CDR2 YDEGEE come from the germline V gene. The chain's CDR3 is CASSPIRGSNQPQHF. CDR3 sequence (DNA): TGTGCCAGCAGCCCGATCCGGGGGTCTAATCAGCCCCAGCATTTT.

J is TRBJ1-6 and V is TRBV11-2; D is perhaps TRBD1 (5 bases). Germline V gives CDR1 SGHAT, CDR2 FQNNGV. The V end was cut by 5 bases, the J end by 10 bases, with 15 bases between. CDR3 size: 14 residues. The CDR3 coding sequence is TGTGCCAGCAGCCCCTCTCAGGGAAGGTCACCCCTCCACTTT. Its protein product is CASSPSQGRSPLHF.

The genes are TRBV2 and TRBJ2-1, with a tentative D call TRBD1 (6 bases). Trimming stripped 7 bases from V and 5 bases from J, with 12 bases between. Germline loops: CDR1 SNHLY, CDR2 FYNNEI. There are 13 residues in the CDR3. The CDR3 bases are TGTGCCAGCACCGTCGGACAGAACAATGAGCAGTTCTTC. It is translated as CASTVGQNNEQFF.

V and J are TRBV2 and TRBJ1-3; tentatively, D is TRBD1 (5 bases). CDR1 is SNHLY and CDR2 is FYNNEI in the germline V gene. V was cut by 6 bases and J by 4 bases, with 19 bases left in between. This CDR3 comprises 16 residues. The CDR3 region is CASRPWGRVKGNTIYF. DNA for the CDR3: TGTGCCAGCAGACCCTGGGGGAGGGTCAAGGGAAACACCATATATTTT.

The chain employs TRBV7-2 and TRBJ1-4; 8 nucleotides align to TRBD1. Germline trimming cut 4 bases from V and 7 bases from J; bases unmatched to any gene: 8. Germline CDR1 and CDR2: SGHTA and FQGNSA. The CDR3 is made up of 15 amino acids. This chain's CDR3 is CASSSPDRGAEKLFF. CDR3 DNA: TGTGCCAGCAGCTCCCCCGACAGGGGCGCTGAAAAACTGTTTTTT. Full variable domain (remainder filled in from reference TRBV7-2 and TRBJ1-4): GAGVSQSPSNKVTEKGKDVELRCDPISGHTALYWYRQSLGQGLEFLIYFQGNSAPDKSGLPSDRFSAERTGGSVSTLTIQRTQQEDSAVYLCASSSPDRGAEKLFFGSGTQLSVL.

In this sample, this clone turned up once. V and J are TRBV2 and TRBJ1-4; 8 bases match TRBD1. CDR3 length: 16 amino acids. V lost 6 bases, J lost 0 bases, and 6 bases stayed unmatched. Germline assignment: CDR1 SNHLY and CDR2 FYNNEI. This chain's CDR3 is CASSVGQATTNEKLFF. As DNA, the CDR3 is TGTGCCAGCAGCGTGGGACAGGCCACAACTAATGAAAAACTGTTTTTT.

The chain uses TRBV10-3 and TRBJ2-4, with D unresolved. The germline V and J ends were trimmed by 6 bases and 7 bases, with 16 bases remaining between them. CDR3 length equals 14 residues. Per the germline V gene, CDR1 is ENHRY and CDR2 is SYGVKD. CDR3 sequence reads: CAISPGLPENIQYF. The CDR3 nucleotides read TGTGCCATCAGCCCGGGTCTCCCAGAGAACATTCAGTACTTC.

The chain combines TRBV5-4 with TRBJ1-1, with 8 nucleotides matching TRBD1. J gave up 2 bases and V 1 base, and 4 bases lay outside the gene matches. Germline lookup yields CDR1 SGHNT and CDR2 YYREEE (reference sequence). This CDR3 is built from 15 residues. For the CDR3, the DNA is TGTGCCAGCAGCTTGCGGGACAGGAGAAACACTGAAGCTTTCTTT. Protein: CASSLRDRRNTEAFF. The full variable domain, completed using reference TRBV5-4 and TRBJ1-1, is ETGVTQSPTHLIKTRGQQVTLRCSSQSGHNTVSWYQQALGQGPQFIFQYYREEENGRGNFPPRFSGLQFPNYSSELNVNALELDDSALYLCASSLRDRRNTEAFFGQGTRLTVV.

The V and J genes are TRBV7-6 and TRBJ1-1, with 7 nucleotides matching TRBD1. Germline V CDR1 and CDR2: SGHVS, FNYEAQ. This CDR3 has 14 amino acids. V lost 2 bases, J lost 1 base, and 1 base stayed unmatched. CDR3 residues: CASSLNRGNTEAFF. In DNA form, the CDR3 reads TGTGCCAGCAGCTTAAACAGGGGGAACACTGAAGCTTTCTTT.

This sequence joins TRBV18 and TRBJ1-2; D possibly corresponds to TRBD1 (6 bases). This CDR3 spans 14 amino acids. V was cut by 3 bases and J by 4 bases, with 12 bases left in between. Germline V CDR1 and CDR2: KGHSH, LQKENI. The chain's CDR3 is CASSPGQILYGYTF. The CDR3 DNA is TGTGCCAGCTCACCCGGACAGATCCTCTATGGCTACACCTTC.